This record looks at one T cell receptor beta chain sequence and its context. The antigen is not known. The germline V gene encodes CDR1 SGHNT and CDR2 YYREEE (reference sequence). Trimming cost V 5 bases and J 1 base, with 10 bases left between them. The CDR3 is made up of 13 amino acids. At baseline, cycle 4 day 1, and cycle 7 day 1, blood was sampled. These data originate in a study of OX40 agonist ivuxolimab in advanced cancers. Findings and caveats of the study: The study observed clonal expansion of CD4+ and CD8+ blood T cells by week 6 at 0.1 to 3.0 mg/kg. Part of the nonresponder group also had normalized T-cell clonal expansion that was low.

The repertoire was sequenced with immunoSEQ multiplex PCR; TCRdb's copy has only in-frame clones and lacks some. Among roughly 79,000 clones listed, 84% were seen once. This clonotype originated in an adult with an advanced solid tumor such as melanoma, head and neck, liver or kidney cancer. The specimen was CD4+ or CD8+ T cells sorted from blood, collected in a trial of the OX40 agonist ivuxolimab. This sequence joins TRBV5-4 and TRBJ2-7; no reliable D call. CDR3 loop: CASSSPPSYEQYF. For the CDR3, the DNA is TGTGCCAGCAGTTCCCCTCCATCCTACGAGCAGTACTTC.